The 2 T cell receptor beta chains below come from one sample, sequenced in a study of T cells in Graves' hyperthyroidism and ophthalmopathy. Template material for amplifying TCR beta CDR3 regions consisted of RNA transcripts. An initial round of RT-PCR targeting the TCR CDR3 relied on the HTBI primer set. One entry per CDR3 protein, called by TCRdb with MiXCR from the multiplex PCR reads. The table records about 560,000 distinct CDR3 sequences, approximately 15% of them present only once. Sequencing used blood. The receptors originated from a woman in her forties with Graves' hyperthyroidism.

The genes are TRBV15 and TRBJ1-2; 9 nucleotides agree with TRBD1. V shed 1 base and J 5 bases; nucleotides not matched to a gene: 5. Germline V lookup: CDR1 LNHNV, CDR2 YYDKDF (reference sequence). This CDR3 region has 15 residues. The CDR3 DNA sequence: TGTGCCACCAGCAGAGCACAGGGGGCGTCGTATGGCTACACCTTC. This sequence encodes CATSRAQGASYGYTF.

On this clonotype itself: The junction and the germline gene differ at one end; a read error may be behind it. The chain employs TRBV20-1 and TRBJ1-2; 10 positions agree with TRBD1. The CDR3 runs 13 residues. Germline V gene lookup returns CDR1 DFQATT and CDR2 SNEGSKA (reference sequence). The CDR3 bases are TGCAGTGCTAGGGGGGGACAGGGGTATGGCTGCACCTTC. This encodes CSARGGQGYGCTF.